A selection of T cell receptor beta chains follows, all from one sample in a study of blood T cell repertoires in COVID-19. The repertoire was sequenced with immunoSEQ multiplex PCR; TCRdb's copy has only in-frame clones and lacks some. The data show 150,000 or so clones, approximately 85% seen once. Sequencing was performed on peripheral blood. The receptor set was obtained from a man aged 60 to 75 with COVID-19, enrolled during active disease. CDR3s include the opening cysteine and the closing phenylalanine or tryptophan. D genes are given only for firm matches.

D	V	J	CDR3
.	TRBV3-1/TRBV3-2	TRBJ1-1	CASSHHAGAANTEAFF
TRBD1	TRBV14	TRBJ2-7	CASSPFLGTGGDEQYF
TRBD2	TRBV2	TRBJ2-1	CASMREVSYNEQFF
.	TRBV2	TRBJ1-2	CASSEKAPSGGAGRGYTF
.	TRBV24-1	TRBJ2-1	CATSVTESSYNEQFF
TRBD1	TRBV6-5	TRBJ1-1	CASRPQDRVPPEAFF
.	TRBV3-1/TRBV3-2	TRBJ2-7	CASSLPPGFFFYEQYF
.	TRBV7-3	TRBJ1-3	CASSRGTGNTIYF
TRBD1	TRBV18	TRBJ1-4	CASSPGQPTNEKLFF
TRBD1	TRBV5-6	TRBJ1-4	CASSRRDRKNEKLFF
TRBD1	TRBV19	TRBJ1-1	CASGTVGVSSTEAFF
.	TRBV4-3	TRBJ2-3	CASSQDQGIVTDTQYF
.	TRBV6-6	TRBJ1-1	CASSYTGHTEAFF
TRBD1	TRBV27	TRBJ2-4	CASRDRGGAKNIQYF
TRBD1	TRBV12-3/TRBV12-4	TRBJ1-1	CASSQGGTEAFF
.	TRBV2	TRBJ1-6	CASPPGEGPPNSPLHF
TRBD1	TRBV11-2	TRBJ1-3	CASSSQGAGGNTIYF
TRBD2	TRBV19	TRBJ2-1	CASSVTSGIRNEQFF
TRBD1	TRBV7-8	TRBJ1-1	CASSSRDSRTEAFF
TRBD2	TRBV6-2/TRBV6-3	TRBJ2-1	CASSIPLAGVNNEQFF
TRBD1	TRBV6-5	TRBJ1-2	CASRVGQGYGYTF
TRBD2	TRBV3-1/TRBV3-2	TRBJ2-2	CASSQDQKLAGRTGELFF
.	TRBV7-2	TRBJ1-5	CASSPADSTNQPQHF
.	TRBV18	TRBJ2-7	CASSPALLPGYEQYF
TRBD1	TRBV25-1	TRBJ2-1	CASRTGGFNEQFF
TRBD1	TRBV7-2	TRBJ1-2	CASSPDRGSNYGYTF
.	TRBV5-4	TRBJ1-1	CASHTQTLNTEAFF
.	TRBV7-3	TRBJ2-3	CASSPDSGTQYF
TRBD1	TRBV6-6	TRBJ1-2	CASSLSGTGEGNYGYTF
.	TRBV5-4	TRBJ2-5	CASSPAGRETQYF
TRBD1	TRBV19	TRBJ1-6	CASRDRGSNSPLHF
.	TRBV7-3	TRBJ2-2	CASSIMAGLSGELFF
TRBD1	TRBV18	TRBJ1-2	CASSPLKGTGGYGYTF
.	TRBV7-2	TRBJ2-7	CASSQRTAKPYEQYF
.	TRBV9	TRBJ2-1	CASSATGTFGEQFF
TRBD1	TRBV7-2	TRBJ1-5	CASSQGQRNQPQHF
TRBD1	TRBV5-6	TRBJ1-6	CASSPGQGEINSPLHF
.	TRBV28	TRBJ1-2	CASSLFGRGGYTF
TRBD1	TRBV19	TRBJ2-5	CASSLGQGGGETQYF
.	TRBV18	TRBJ2-1	CASSPPGREGLDEQFF
TRBD1	TRBV20-1	TRBJ2-1	CSASHGQGNEQFF